This T cell receptor beta chain was recorded in a study of CD8 T cells in Susac syndrome. RNA, at about 0.45 to 1 ug, was reverse transcribed with random hexamers. The immunoSEQ assay covered 54 Vbeta and 13 Jbeta segments for CDR3. TCRdb re-called the immunoSEQ multiplex PCR reads through MiXCR, storing one row per CDR3 protein. The table includes more than 95,000 distinct CDR3 sequences, around 94% detected once. The CDR3 is made up of 17 amino acids. Germline CDR1 reads SGHAT; CDR2 reads FQNNGV. The trim removed 1 base at V and 2 bases at J, leaving 10 bases unmatched. Sequences were obtained from CD4+ T cells from PBMCs. The source is a human donor in good health. The rearrangement links TRBV11-2 to TRBJ2-7; 8 nucleotides match TRBD2. The CDR3 DNA reads TGTGCCAGCAGCTTAGGGGGGTACGGGAGGGCCCCCTACGAGCAGTACTTC. As protein: CASSLGGYGRAPYEQYF.